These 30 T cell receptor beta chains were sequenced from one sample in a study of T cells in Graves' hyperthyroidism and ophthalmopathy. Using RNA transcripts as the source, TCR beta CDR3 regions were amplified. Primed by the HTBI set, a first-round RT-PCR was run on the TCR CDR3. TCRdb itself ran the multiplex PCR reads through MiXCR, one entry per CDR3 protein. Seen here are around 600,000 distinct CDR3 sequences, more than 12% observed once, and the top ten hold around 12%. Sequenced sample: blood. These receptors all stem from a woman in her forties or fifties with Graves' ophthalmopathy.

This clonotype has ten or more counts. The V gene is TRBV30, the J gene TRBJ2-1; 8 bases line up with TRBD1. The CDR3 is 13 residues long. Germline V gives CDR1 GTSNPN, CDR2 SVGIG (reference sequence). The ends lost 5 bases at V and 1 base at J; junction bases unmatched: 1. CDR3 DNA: TGTGCCTGGGGACAGGGTTCCTACAATGAGCAGTTCTTC. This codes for CAWGQGSYNEQFF.

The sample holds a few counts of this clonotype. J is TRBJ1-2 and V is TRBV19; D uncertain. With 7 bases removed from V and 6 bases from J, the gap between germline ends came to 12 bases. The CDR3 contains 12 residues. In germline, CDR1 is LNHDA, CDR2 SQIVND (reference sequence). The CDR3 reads CASMLGSDGYTF. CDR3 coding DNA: TGTGCCAGTATGTTGGGGAGTGATGGCTACACCTTC.

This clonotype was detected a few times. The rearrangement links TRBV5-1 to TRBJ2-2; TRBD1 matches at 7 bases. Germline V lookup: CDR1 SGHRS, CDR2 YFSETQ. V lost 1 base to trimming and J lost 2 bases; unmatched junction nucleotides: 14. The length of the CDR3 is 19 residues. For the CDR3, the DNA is TGCGCCAGCAGCTTGATGTCGCGAGCCGGGACAGCAAACACCGGGGAGCTGTTTTTT. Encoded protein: CASSLMSRAGTANTGELFF.

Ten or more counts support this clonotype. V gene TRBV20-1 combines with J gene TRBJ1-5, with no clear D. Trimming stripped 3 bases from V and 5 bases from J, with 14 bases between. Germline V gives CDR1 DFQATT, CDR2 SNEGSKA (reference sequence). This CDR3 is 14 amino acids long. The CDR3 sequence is CSASLSPNHQPQHF. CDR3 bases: TGCAGTGCTAGTTTATCGCCAAACCATCAGCCCCAGCATTTT.

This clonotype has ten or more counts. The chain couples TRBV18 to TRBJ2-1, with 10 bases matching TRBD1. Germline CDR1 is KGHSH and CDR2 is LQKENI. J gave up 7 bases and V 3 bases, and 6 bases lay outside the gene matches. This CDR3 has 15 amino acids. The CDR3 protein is CASSPDRGGQNEQFF. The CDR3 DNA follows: TGTGCCAGCTCACCGGACAGGGGGGGGCAAAATGAGCAGTTCTTC. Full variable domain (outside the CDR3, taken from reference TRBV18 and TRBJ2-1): NAGVMQNPRHLVRRRGQEARLRCSPMKGHSHVYWYRQLPEEGLKFMVYLQKENIIDESGMPKERFSAEFPKEGPSILRIQQVVRGDSAAYFCASSPDRGGQNEQFFGPGTRLTVL.

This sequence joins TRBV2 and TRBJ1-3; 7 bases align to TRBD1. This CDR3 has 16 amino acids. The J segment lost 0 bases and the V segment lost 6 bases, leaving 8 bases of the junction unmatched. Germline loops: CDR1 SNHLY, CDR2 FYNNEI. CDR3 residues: CASRLRTGNSGNTIYF. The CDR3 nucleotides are TGTGCCAGCAGACTCCGGACAGGCAACTCTGGAAACACCATATATTTT.

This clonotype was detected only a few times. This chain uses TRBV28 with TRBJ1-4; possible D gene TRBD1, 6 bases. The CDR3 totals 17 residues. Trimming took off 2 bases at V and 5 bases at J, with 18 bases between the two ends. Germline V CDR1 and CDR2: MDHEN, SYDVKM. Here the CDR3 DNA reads TGTGCCAGCAGTTTACAGCCGAGGACAGTGACGAATGAAAAACTGTTTTTT. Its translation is CASSLQPRTVTNEKLFF.

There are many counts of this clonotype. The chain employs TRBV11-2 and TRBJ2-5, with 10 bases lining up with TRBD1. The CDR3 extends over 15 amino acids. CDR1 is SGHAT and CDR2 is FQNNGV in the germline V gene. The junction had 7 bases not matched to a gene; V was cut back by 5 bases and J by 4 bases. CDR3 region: CASSNDRGRVETQYF. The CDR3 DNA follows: TGTGCCAGCAGCAACGACAGGGGGCGGGTAGAGACCCAGTACTTC.

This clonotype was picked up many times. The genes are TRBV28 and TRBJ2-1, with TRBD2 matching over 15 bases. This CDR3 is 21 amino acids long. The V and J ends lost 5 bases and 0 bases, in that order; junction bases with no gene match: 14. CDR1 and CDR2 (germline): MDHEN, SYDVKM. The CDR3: CASSPLGTSGRYLSSYNEQFF. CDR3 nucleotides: TGTGCCAGCAGTCCACTGGGGACTAGCGGGAGGTATTTGAGCTCCTACAATGAGCAGTTCTTC.

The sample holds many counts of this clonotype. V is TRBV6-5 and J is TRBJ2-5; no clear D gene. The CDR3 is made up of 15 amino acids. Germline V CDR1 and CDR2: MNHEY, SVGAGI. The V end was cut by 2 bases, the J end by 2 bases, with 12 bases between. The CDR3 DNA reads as TGTGCCAGCAGTTACGGTCAATACAGTCAAGAGACCCAGTACTTC. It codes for CASSYGQYSQETQYF.

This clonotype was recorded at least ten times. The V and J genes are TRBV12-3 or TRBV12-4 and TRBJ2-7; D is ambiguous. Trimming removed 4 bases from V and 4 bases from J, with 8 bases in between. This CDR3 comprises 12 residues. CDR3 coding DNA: TGTGCCAGCAGTTACGGACGGTACGAGCAGTACTTC. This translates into CASSYGRYEQYF.

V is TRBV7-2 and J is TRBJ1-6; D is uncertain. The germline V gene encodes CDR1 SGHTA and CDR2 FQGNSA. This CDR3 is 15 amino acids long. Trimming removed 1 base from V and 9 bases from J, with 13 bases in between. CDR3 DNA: TGTGCCAGCAGCTTAGAGATTCTCATGGGTTCACCCCTCCACTTT. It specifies CASSLEILMGSPLHF. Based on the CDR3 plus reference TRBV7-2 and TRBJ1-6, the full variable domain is GAGVSQSPSNKVTEKGKDVELRCDPISGHTALYWYRQSLGQGLEFLIYFQGNSAPDKSGLPSDRFSAERTGGSVSTLTIQRTQQEDSAVYLCASSLEILMGSPLHFGNGTRLTVT.

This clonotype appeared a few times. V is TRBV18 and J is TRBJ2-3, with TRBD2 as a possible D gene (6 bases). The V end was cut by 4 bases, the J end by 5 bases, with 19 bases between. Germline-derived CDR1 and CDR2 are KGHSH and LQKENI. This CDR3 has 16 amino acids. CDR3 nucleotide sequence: TGTGCCAGCTCACGAGGATCTAGCGCTCGGGGAGATACGCAGTATTTT. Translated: CASSRGSSARGDTQYF.

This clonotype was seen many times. CDR3 sequence reads: CASSFGIPSTDTQYF. In DNA, the CDR3 is TGTGCCAGCAGCTTCGGGATTCCTAGCACAGATACGCAGTATTTT. The chain combines TRBV11-2 with TRBJ2-3, with TRBD2 as a possible D gene (5 bases). CDR3 length equals 15 residues. In germline, CDR1 is SGHAT, CDR2 FQNNGV. V lost 3 bases and J 0 bases, leaving 10 bases between the germline ends.

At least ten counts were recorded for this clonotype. The CDR3 loop reads CASSQDIGQPQHF. The CDR3 DNA sequence: TGCGCCAGCAGCCAAGATATTGGTCAGCCCCAGCATTTT. The rearrangement joins TRBV4-3 to TRBJ1-5; no clear D gene. The germline V and J ends were trimmed by 0 bases and 6 bases, with 6 bases remaining between them. There are 13 residues in the CDR3. Germline lookup yields CDR1 LGHNA and CDR2 YSLEER.

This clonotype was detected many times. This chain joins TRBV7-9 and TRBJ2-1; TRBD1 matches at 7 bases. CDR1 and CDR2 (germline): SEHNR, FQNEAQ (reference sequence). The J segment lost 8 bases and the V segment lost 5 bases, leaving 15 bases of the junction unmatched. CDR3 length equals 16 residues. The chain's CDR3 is CASSPLEGALVDEQFF. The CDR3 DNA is TGTGCCAGCAGCCCACTTGAGGGGGCCCTGGTCGATGAGCAGTTCTTC.

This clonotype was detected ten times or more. In DNA, the CDR3 is TGTGCCAGCGCGAGAACCTGGGGTCTAAACACCGGGGAGCTGTTTTTT. Protein sequence: CASARTWGLNTGELFF. The chain recombines TRBV7-3 with TRBJ2-2; D ambiguous. This CDR3 is built from 16 residues. In germline, CDR1 is SGHTA, CDR2 FQGTGA. Trimming pared 8 bases from V and 2 bases from J, leaving 18 bases between.

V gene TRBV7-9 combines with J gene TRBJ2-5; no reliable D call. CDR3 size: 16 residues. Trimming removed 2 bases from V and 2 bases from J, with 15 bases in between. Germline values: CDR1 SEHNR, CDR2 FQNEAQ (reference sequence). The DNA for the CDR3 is TGTGCCAGCAGCTTACATGGATTGGGCGTGCAAGAGACCCAGTACTTC. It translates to CASSLHGLGVQETQYF.

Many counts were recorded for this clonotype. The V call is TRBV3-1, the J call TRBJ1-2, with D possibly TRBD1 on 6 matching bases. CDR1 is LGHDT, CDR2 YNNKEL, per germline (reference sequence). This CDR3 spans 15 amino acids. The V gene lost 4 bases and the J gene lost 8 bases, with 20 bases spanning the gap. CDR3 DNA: TGTGCCAGCAGCCCGCTACGGGGGGCTCTTGGAGGCTACACCTTC. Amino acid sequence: CASSPLRGALGGYTF.

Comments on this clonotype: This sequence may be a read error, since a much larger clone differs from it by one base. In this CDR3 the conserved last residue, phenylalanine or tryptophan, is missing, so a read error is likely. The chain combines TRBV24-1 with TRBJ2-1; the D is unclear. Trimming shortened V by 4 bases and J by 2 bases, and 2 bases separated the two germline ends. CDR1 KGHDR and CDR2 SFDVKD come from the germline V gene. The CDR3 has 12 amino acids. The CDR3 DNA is TGTGCCACCAGTGACCCCTACAATGAGCAGTTCTAC. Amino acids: CATSDPYNEQFY.

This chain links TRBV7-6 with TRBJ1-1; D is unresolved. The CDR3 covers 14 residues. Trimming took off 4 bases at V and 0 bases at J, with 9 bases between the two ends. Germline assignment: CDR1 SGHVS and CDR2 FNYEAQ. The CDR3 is CASSSGLVNTEAFF. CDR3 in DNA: TGTGCCAGCAGCTCCGGACTGGTGAACACTGAAGCTTTCTTT.

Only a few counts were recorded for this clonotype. CDR3 residues: CASSAPGQGNYNEQFF. In nucleotides, the CDR3 is TGTGCCAGCAGCGCCCCGGGACAGGGTAATTACAATGAGCAGTTCTTC. The chain uses TRBV7-9 and TRBJ2-1; TRBD1 matches at 9 bases. V was clipped by 5 bases and J by 4 bases; unmatched bases: 9. The CDR3 has 16 amino acids. Looked up from germline, CDR1 is SEHNR and CDR2 is FQNEAQ (reference sequence).

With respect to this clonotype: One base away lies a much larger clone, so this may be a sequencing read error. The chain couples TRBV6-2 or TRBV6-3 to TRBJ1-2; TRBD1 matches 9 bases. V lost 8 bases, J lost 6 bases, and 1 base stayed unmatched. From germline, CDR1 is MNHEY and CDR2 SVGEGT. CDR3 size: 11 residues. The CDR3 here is CASGQGNGYTF. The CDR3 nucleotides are TGTGCCAGCGGACAGGGGAATGGCTACACCTTC.

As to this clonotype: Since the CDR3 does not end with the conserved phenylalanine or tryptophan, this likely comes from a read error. As DNA, the CDR3 is TGTGCCAGCAGCGCTTCGACGGGGTTCTCCCACGAGCAGTACCTC. This encodes CASSASTGFSHEQYL. The chain joins TRBV2 to TRBJ2-7, with D possibly matching TRBD2 (5 bases). Germline loops: CDR1 SNHLY, CDR2 FYNNEI. CDR3 length equals 15 residues.

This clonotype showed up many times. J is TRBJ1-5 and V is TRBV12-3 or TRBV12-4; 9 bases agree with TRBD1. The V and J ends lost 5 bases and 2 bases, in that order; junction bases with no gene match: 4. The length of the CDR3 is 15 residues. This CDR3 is CASSTDRGGNQPQHF. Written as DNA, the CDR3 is TGTGCCAGCAGTACGGACAGGGGAGGCAATCAGCCCCAGCATTTT.

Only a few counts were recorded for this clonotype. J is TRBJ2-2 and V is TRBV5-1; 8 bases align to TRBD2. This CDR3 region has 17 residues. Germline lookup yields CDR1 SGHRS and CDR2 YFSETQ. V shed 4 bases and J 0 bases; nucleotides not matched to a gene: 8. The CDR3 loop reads CASSRIAGTTNTGELFF. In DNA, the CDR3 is TGCGCCAGCAGCAGAATAGCGGGAACGACGAACACCGGGGAGCTGTTTTTT.

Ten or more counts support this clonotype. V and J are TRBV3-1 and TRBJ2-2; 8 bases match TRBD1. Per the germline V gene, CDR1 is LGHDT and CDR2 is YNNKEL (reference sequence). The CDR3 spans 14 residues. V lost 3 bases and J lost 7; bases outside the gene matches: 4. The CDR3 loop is CASSHRGPSGELFF. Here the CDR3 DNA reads TGTGCCAGCAGCCACAGGGGGCCTAGCGGGGAGCTGTTTTTT.

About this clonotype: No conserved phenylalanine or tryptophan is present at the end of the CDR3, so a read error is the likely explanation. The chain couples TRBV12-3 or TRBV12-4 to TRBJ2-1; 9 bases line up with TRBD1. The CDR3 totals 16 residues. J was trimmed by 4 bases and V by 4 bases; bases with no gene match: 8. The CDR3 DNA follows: TGTGCCAGCAGTTCCAACCGGGACAGGGTTTACAATGAGCAGTTCTCC. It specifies CASSSNRDRVYNEQFS.

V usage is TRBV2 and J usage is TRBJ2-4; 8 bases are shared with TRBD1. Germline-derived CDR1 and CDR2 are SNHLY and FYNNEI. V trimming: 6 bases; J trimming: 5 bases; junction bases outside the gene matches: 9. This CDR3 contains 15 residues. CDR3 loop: CASSGGQGFQNIQYF. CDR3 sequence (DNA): TGTGCCAGCAGCGGTGGACAGGGCTTCCAAAACATTCAGTACTTC. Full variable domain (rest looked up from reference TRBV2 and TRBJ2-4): EPEVTQTPSHQVTQMGQEVILRCVPISNHLYFYWYRQILGQKVEFLVSFYNNEISEKSEIFDDQFSVERPDGSNFTLKIRSTKLEDSAMYFCASSGGQGFQNIQYFGAGTRLSVL.

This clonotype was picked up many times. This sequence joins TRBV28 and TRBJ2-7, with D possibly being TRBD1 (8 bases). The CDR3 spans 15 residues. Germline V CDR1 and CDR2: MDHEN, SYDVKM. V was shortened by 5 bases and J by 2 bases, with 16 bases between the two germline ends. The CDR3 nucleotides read TGTGCCAGCAGTCCCGGACAGGGAGGGCCCTACGAGCAGTACTTC. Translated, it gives CASSPGQGGPYEQYF.